The sequence of this TCR beta chain was determined in a study of shared clonotypes between healthy human individuals. The CDR3 has 15 amino acids. Looked up from germline, CDR1 is MNHNS and CDR2 is SASEGT. A CD45RA+ naive subset and a CD45RA-negative memory subset were split from CD4+ cells. The table came from immunoSEQ multiplex PCR; TCRdb's copy has only in-frame clones and leaves some out. In the table there are approximately 2.5 million clones, more than 90% of which are singletons. The source of this sequence is a man between 18 and 29 years old in good health. The rearrangement joins TRBV6-1 to TRBJ1-5, with 9 bases matching TRBD1. Sequencing used naive CD4+ T cells sorted from blood. The subset: CD45RA+ positively selected. The CDR3 sequence is CASTPEDRGGQPQHF. The CDR3 DNA reads TGTGCTTCAACCCCAGAGGACAGGGGAGGGCAGCCCCAGCATTTT.